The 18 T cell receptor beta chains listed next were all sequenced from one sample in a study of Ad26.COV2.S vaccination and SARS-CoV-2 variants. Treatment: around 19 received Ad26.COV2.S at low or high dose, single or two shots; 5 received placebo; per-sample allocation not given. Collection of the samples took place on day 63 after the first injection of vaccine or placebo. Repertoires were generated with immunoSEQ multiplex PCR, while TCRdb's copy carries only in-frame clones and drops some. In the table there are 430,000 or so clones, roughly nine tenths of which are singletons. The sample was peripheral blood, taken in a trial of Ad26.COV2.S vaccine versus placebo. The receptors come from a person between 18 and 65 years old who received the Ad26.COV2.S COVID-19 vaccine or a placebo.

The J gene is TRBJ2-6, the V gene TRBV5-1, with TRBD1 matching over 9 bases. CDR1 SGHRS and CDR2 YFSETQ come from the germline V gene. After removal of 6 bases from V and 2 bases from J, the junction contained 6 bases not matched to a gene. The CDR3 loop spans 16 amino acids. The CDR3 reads CASTQTGGTGANVLTF. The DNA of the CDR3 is TGCGCCAGCACCCAAACAGGGGGCACTGGGGCCAACGTCCTGACTTTC.

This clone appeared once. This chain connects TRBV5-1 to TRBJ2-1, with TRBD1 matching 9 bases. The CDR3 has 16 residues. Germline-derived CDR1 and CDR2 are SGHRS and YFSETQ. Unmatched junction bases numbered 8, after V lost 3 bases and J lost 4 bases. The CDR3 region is CASSSQGANQYNEQFF. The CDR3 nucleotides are TGCGCCAGCAGCTCACAGGGGGCGAATCAGTACAATGAGCAGTTCTTC.

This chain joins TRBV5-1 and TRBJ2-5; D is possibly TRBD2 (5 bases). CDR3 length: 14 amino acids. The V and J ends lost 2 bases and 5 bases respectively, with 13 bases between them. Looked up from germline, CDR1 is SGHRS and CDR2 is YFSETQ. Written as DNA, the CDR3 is TGCGCCAGCAGCTTCTTCGGGGTTTCCGAGACCCAGTACTTC. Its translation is CASSFFGVSETQYF. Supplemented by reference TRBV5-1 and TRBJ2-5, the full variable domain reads KAGVTQTPRYLIKTRGQQVTLSCSPISGHRSVSWYQQTPGQGLQFLFEYFSETQRNKGNFPGRFSGRQFSNSRSEMNVSTLELGDSALYLCASSFFGVSETQYFGPGTRLLVL.

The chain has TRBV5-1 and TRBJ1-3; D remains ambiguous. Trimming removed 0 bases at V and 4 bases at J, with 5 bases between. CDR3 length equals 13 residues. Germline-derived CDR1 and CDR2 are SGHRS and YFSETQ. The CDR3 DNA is TGCGCCAGCAGCTTGGTCGAAGGAAACACCATATATTTT. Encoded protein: CASSLVEGNTIYF.

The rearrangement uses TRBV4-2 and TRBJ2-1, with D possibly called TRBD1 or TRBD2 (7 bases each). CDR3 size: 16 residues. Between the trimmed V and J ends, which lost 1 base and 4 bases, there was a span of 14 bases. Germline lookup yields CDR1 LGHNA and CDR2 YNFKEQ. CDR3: CASSQVGGGAYNEQFF. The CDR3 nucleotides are TGTGCCAGCAGCCAAGTGGGAGGGGGCGCTTACAATGAGCAGTTCTTC.

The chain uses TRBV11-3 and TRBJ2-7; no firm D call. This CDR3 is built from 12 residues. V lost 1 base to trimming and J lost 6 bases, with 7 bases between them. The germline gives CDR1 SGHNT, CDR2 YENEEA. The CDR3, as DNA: TGTGCCAGCAGCTTAGGACCCTTCGAGCAGTACGTC. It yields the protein CASSLGPFEQYV.

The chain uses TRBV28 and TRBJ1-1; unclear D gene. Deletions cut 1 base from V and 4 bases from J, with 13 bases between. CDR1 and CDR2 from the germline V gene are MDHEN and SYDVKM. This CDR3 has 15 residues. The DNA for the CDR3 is TGTGCCAGCAGTTTATCATCGATGGACTTCACTGAAGCTTTCTTT. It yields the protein CASSLSSMDFTEAFF. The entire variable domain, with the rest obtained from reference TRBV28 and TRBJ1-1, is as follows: DVKVTQSSRYLVKRTGEKVFLECVQDMDHENMFWYRQDPGLGLRLIYFSYDVKMKEKGDIPEGYSVSREKKERFSLILESASTNQTSMYLCASSLSSMDFTEAFFGQGTRLTVV.

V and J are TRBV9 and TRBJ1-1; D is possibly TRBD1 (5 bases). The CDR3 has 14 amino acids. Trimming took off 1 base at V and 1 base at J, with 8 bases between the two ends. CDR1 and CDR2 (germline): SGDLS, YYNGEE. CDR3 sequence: CASSVTTENTEAFF. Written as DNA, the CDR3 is TGTGCCAGCAGCGTAACGACAGAGAACACTGAAGCTTTCTTT.

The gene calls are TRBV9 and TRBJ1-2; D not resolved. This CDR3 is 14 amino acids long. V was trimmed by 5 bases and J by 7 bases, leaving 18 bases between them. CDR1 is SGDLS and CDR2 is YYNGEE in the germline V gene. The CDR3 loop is CASRKDPGCCGYTF. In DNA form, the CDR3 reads TGTGCCAGCAGAAAAGACCCCGGGTGCTGTGGCTACACCTTC. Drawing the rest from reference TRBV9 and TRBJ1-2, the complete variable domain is DSGVTQTPKHLITATGQRVTLRCSPRSGDLSVYWYQQSLDQGLQFLIQYYNGEERAKGNILERFSAQQFPDLHSELNLSSLELGDSALYFCASRKDPGCCGYTFGSGTRLTVV.

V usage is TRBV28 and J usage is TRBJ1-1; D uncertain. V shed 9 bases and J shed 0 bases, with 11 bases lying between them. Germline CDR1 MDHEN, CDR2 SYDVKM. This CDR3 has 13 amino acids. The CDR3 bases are TGTGCCAGTGGGGTCGACTTGAACACTGAAGCTTTCTTT. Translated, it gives CASGVDLNTEAFF.

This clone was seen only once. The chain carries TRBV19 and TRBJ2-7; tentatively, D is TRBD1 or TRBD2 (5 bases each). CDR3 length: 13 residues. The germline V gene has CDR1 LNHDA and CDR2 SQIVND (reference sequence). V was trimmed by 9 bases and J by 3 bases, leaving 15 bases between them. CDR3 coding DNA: TGTGCCAGCTCAACAGGACTGATCTACGAGCAGTACTTC. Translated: CASSTGLIYEQYF.

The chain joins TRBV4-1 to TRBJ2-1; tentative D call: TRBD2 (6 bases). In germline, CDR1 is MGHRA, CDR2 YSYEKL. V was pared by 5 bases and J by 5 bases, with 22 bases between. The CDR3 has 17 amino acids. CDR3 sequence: CASSIWMAAGTHNEQFF. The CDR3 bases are TGCGCCAGCAGCATTTGGATGGCGGCGGGGACCCACAATGAGCAGTTCTTC.

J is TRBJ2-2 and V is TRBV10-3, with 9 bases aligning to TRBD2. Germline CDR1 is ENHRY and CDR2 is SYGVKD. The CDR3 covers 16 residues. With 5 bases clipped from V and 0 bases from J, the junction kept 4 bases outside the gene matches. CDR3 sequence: CAISPSGISNTGELFF. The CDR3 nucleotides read TGTGCCATCAGTCCTAGCGGGATATCGAACACCGGGGAGCTGTTTTTT.

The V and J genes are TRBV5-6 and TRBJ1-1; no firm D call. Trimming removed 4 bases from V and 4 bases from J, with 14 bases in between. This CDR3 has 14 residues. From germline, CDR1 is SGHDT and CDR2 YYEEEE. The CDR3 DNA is TGTGCCAGCAGCCCTATGGCTTTTTCCACTGAAGCTTTCTTT. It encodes CASSPMAFSTEAFF.

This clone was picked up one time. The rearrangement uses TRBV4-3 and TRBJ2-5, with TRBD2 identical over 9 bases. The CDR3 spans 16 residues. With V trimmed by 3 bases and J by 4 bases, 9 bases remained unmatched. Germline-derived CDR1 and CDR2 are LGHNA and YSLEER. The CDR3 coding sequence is TGCGCCAGCAGCCACGCGGCGGGGGGGCTGGGAGAGACCCAGTACTTC. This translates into CASSHAAGGLGETQYF.

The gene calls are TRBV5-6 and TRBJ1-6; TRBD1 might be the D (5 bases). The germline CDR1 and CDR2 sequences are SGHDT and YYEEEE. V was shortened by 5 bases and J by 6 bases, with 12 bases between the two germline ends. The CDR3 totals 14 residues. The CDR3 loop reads CASSTGQSNSPLHF. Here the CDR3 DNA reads TGTGCCAGCAGTACGGGGCAGTCTAATTCACCCCTCCACTTT.

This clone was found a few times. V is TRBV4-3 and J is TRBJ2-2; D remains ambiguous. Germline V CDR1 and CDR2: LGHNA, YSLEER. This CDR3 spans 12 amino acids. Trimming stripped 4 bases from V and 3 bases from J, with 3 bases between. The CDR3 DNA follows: TGCGCCAGCAGCCTCTACACCGGGGAGCTGTTTTTT. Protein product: CASSLYTGELFF.

CDR3: CASSPAYLSYNEQFF. The CDR3, as DNA: TGTGCCAGCAGCCCAGCATACCTCTCCTACAATGAGCAGTTCTTC. V usage is TRBV7-8 and J usage is TRBJ2-1; no reliable D call. CDR1 SGHVS and CDR2 FQNEAQ come from the germline V gene. Trimming removed 5 bases from V and 0 bases from J, with 11 bases in between. This CDR3 contains 15 residues.